There are a few counts of the clone carrying this T cell receptor (beta chain). The data originate from a study of blood T cell repertoires in COVID-19. Study as a whole: Acute-phase and convalescent COVID-19 samples originated in the United States, Italy and Spain.

Germline V lookup: CDR1 DFQATT, CDR2 SNEGSKA (reference sequence). V was trimmed by 3 bases and J by 4 bases, leaving 15 bases between them. CDR3 size: 14 residues. Authors' methods: Reference gene primer amplification yielded estimated nucleated cell counts. Using immunoSEQ multiplex PCR, the repertoire was profiled, and TCRdb retains in-frame clones only, with some absent. That table is the source of V, J and clone size, and D and trimming were worked out from the DNA. The table lists some 130,000 clones, approximately 89% of them singletons. Sequences were obtained from peripheral blood. This sequence originates from a human donor in a cohort sampled during active COVID-19. V is TRBV20-1 and J is TRBJ1-2; D gene unclear. The CDR3 DNA follows: TGCAGTGCTAGTGTATCCAGGCTCACCTATGGCTACACCTTC. Translated: CSASVSRLTYGYTF.